The present entry profiles one T cell receptor (beta chain) with its context. Using approximately 190 ng DNA, 25,000 to 35,000 T cell genomes, the sorted-subset replicate PCRs were run. Sequencing was performed with immunoSEQ multiplex PCR; in TCRdb, only in-frame clones are kept and a portion is missing. The sample yields some 1,100,000 clones, about four fifths seen once. The sample is drawn from a study of shared clonotypes between healthy human individuals. Germline trimming cut 6 bases from V and 3 bases from J; bases unmatched to any gene: 15. Germline lookup yields CDR1 ENHRY and CDR2 SYGVKD. The CDR3 covers 18 residues.

This clonotype originated in a man between 18 and 35 years old in good health. Some clones in this sample may be carry-over from other donors' samples. Material for sequencing was memory CD4+ T cells from PBMCs. Documented subset: CD45RA-negative fraction. This chain joins TRBV10-3 and TRBJ1-3, with 9 bases identical to TRBD1. For the CDR3, the DNA is TGTGCCATCAGCGAAAGCGGACAGGGGAATATCCTTGGAAACACCATATATTTT. This codes for CAISESGQGNILGNTIYF.